The next 32 T cell receptor beta chains were all read from a single sample in a study of control samples from healthy donors and cancer patients. This table comes from immunoSEQ multiplex PCR, and its TCRdb copy is limited to in-frame clones, with some not included. The sample consists of approximately 46,000 clones, approximately 90% of them appearing once. Sequences were obtained from PBMCs. These receptors were obtained from a man aged 25 to 40 with colorectal cancer.

CDR3 amino acids: CASSAPGQGAFVAYEQYF. The CDR3 nucleotides read TGCGCCAGCAGTGCTCCGGGACAGGGGGCGTTTGTCGCCTACGAGCAGTACTTC. The chain uses TRBV10-2 and TRBJ2-7, with TRBD1 matching over 12 bases. CDR1 and CDR2 from the germline V gene are WSHSY and SAAADI. Trimming cost V 4 bases and J 2 bases; bases outside gene matches: 12. The CDR3 totals 18 residues.

The gene calls are TRBV18 and TRBJ1-4, with TRBD1 as a possible D gene (6 bases). This CDR3 comprises 13 residues. V dropped 9 bases and J dropped 7 bases, with 15 bases sitting between them. CDR1 and CDR2 (germline): KGHSH, LQKENI. The CDR3 sequence: CASSGRGGEKLFF. CDR3 DNA sequence: TGTGCCAGTTCGGGTCGAGGGGGTGAAAAACTGTTTTTT.

The chain carries TRBV5-1 and TRBJ2-3; 10 bases are shared with TRBD1. The CDR3 loop spans 16 amino acids. V was clipped by 0 bases and J by 5 bases; unmatched bases: 6. Germline-derived CDR1 and CDR2 are SGHRS and YFSETQ. CDR3 amino acids: CASSLGTGGGVDTQYF. The CDR3 region has the DNA TGCGCCAGCAGCTTGGGGACAGGGGGAGGGGTAGATACGCAGTATTTT.

This rearrangement joins TRBV3-1 (or the pseudogene TRBV3-2) to TRBJ1-5; possible D gene TRBD1, 6 bases. The CDR3 spans 18 residues. Trimming removed 2 bases at V and 3 bases at J, with 20 bases between. The V gene's germline CDR1 is LGHDT and CDR2 YNNKEL (reference sequence). Here the CDR3 reads CASSQRGDNRVYNQPQHF. The CDR3 DNA is TGTGCCAGCAGCCAACGGGGGGATAACAGGGTTTACAATCAGCCCCAGCATTTT.

This chain links TRBV15 with TRBJ1-5; D might be TRBD1 (5 bases). Germline loops: CDR1 LNHNV, CDR2 YYDKDF (reference sequence). This CDR3 comprises 15 residues. Trimming took off 5 bases at V and 1 base at J, with 12 bases between the two ends. CDR3 sequence: CATSLAGGSNQPQHF. The CDR3 DNA reads as TGTGCCACCAGCCTGGCGGGGGGAAGCAATCAGCCCCAGCATTTT.

This chain uses TRBV27 with TRBJ2-7; D gene ambiguous. There are 14 residues in the CDR3. Between the trimmed V and J ends, which lost 1 base and 7 bases, there was a span of 14 bases. The germline V gene has CDR1 MNHEY and CDR2 SMNVEV (reference sequence). The CDR3 DNA is TGTGCCAGCAGTTTATTCCATGACCCCGTAGAGCAGTACTTC. Translating gives CASSLFHDPVEQYF.

The chain is built from TRBV2 and TRBJ1-2; TRBD1 might be the D (5 bases). V gave up 11 bases and J gave up 4 bases, with 17 bases separating them. CDR3 size: 13 residues. The germline V gene has CDR1 SNHLY and CDR2 FYNNEI. CDR3 sequence reads: CAGQGEWVYGYTF. The CDR3 DNA sequence: TGTGCCGGCCAAGGGGAATGGGTCTATGGCTACACCTTC.

A few counts support this clone. The identical CDR3 is also encoded by other nucleotide sequences in the sample. The V call is TRBV5-1, the J call TRBJ1-2; D is unresolved. The CDR3 has 15 amino acids. Between the trimmed V and J ends, which lost 0 bases and 8 bases, there was a span of 17 bases. From germline, CDR1 is SGHRS and CDR2 YFSETQ. DNA for the CDR3: TGCGCCAGCAGCTTGGCCAGTGGCCCCCACCCGGGCTACACCTTC. Its translation is CASSLASGPHPGYTF.

This chain uses TRBV7-2 with TRBJ1-6, with D possibly matching TRBD1 (5 bases). Looked up from germline, CDR1 is SGHTA and CDR2 is FQGNSA. V lost 1 base to trimming and J lost 6 bases, with 13 bases between them. CDR3 length: 16 residues. The CDR3 spells CASSLVAGSSNSPLHF. The CDR3 region has the DNA TGTGCCAGCAGCTTAGTCGCAGGGTCGAGTAATTCACCCCTCCACTTT.

The chain links TRBV2 to TRBJ1-6; D is unclear. CDR1 and CDR2 from the germline V gene are SNHLY and FYNNEI. The V and J ends lost 0 bases and 5 bases respectively, with 11 bases between them. The CDR3 extends over 16 amino acids. CDR3 nucleotides: TGTGCCAGCAGTGAAGCGCACACAATAGATAATTCACCCCTCCACTTT. Residues: CASSEAHTIDNSPLHF.

This clone was picked up a small number of times. This chain connects TRBV11-2 to TRBJ2-7; D possibly corresponds to TRBD2 (6 bases). CDR3 length equals 14 residues. Trimming removed 2 bases from V and 3 bases from J, with 11 bases in between. The V gene's germline CDR1 is SGHAT and CDR2 FQNNGV. CDR3 sequence reads: CASSLWGVIYEQYF. CDR3 DNA sequence: TGTGCCAGCAGCTTATGGGGGGTCATCTACGAGCAGTACTTC.

This rearrangement joins TRBV5-4 to TRBJ1-2; no clear D. The CDR3 runs 13 residues. The germline V gene has CDR1 SGHNT and CDR2 YYREEE (reference sequence). The V end was cut by 2 bases, the J end by 4 bases, with 9 bases between. The CDR3 DNA follows: TGTGCCAGCAGCTTACCAGACCTCTATGGCTACACCTTC. Translated: CASSLPDLYGYTF.

V gene TRBV4-3 combines with J gene TRBJ2-5; D is perhaps TRBD2 (5 bases). This CDR3 is built from 15 residues. V was shortened by 0 bases and J by 0 bases, with 8 bases between the two germline ends. Germline loops: CDR1 LGHNA, CDR2 YSLEER. The chain's CDR3 is CASSQDRGYQETQYF. The CDR3 DNA reads TGCGCCAGCAGCCAAGATCGCGGGTACCAAGAGACCCAGTACTTC.

The chain employs TRBV27 and TRBJ2-7; D is unresolved. Germline CDR1 reads MNHEY; CDR2 reads SMNVEV (reference sequence). The CDR3 has 15 amino acids. V lost 6 bases, J lost 2 bases, and 17 bases lay in between. The CDR3 protein is CASRTKDLGAYEQYF. The CDR3 nucleotides read TGTGCCAGCAGAACCAAGGACCTTGGGGCCTACGAGCAGTACTTC.

This rearrangement joins TRBV7-2 to TRBJ1-2; D is unresolved. The CDR3 is made up of 19 amino acids. V dropped 0 bases and J dropped 10 bases, with 30 bases sitting between them. Germline loops: CDR1 SGHTA, CDR2 FQGNSA. The CDR3 reads CASSLAHDRVALSVKDYTF. The CDR3 nucleotides are TGTGCCAGCAGCTTAGCACATGATAGGGTTGCCCTTAGCGTTAAAGACTACACCTTC. The full variable domain, with the rest looked up from reference TRBV7-2 and TRBJ1-2, is GAGVSQSPSNKVTEKGKDVELRCDPISGHTALYWYRQSLGQGLEFLIYFQGNSAPDKSGLPSDRFSAERTGGSVSTLTIQRTQQEDSAVYLCASSLAHDRVALSVKDYTFGSGTRLTVV.

The chain recombines TRBV24-1 with TRBJ2-1; 10 bases fit TRBD1. The CDR3 contains 14 residues. Germline CDR1 and CDR2: KGHDR and SFDVKD. Losses at the gene ends were 7 bases for V and 5 bases for J; bases not matched to a gene: 4. The CDR3 DNA is TGTGCCACCAGAGGGGGGACAGGGGACAATGAGCAGTTCTTC. It is translated as CATRGGTGDNEQFF.

The V call is TRBV6-1, the J call TRBJ2-3; 7 nucleotides agree with TRBD1. The CDR3 consists of 16 residues. The germline gives CDR1 MNHNS, CDR2 SASEGT. J lost 4 bases, V lost 0 bases, and 7 bases had no gene match. CDR3 amino acids: CASSEAVGTGADTQYF. The DNA of the CDR3 is TGTGCCAGCAGTGAAGCGGTCGGTACAGGGGCAGATACGCAGTATTTT.

The chain carries TRBV3-1 (or the pseudogene TRBV3-2) and TRBJ2-3; TRBD2 is a possible D gene (6 bases). Trimming took off 6 bases at V and 2 bases at J, with 12 bases between the two ends. The CDR3 is 14 residues long. Germline assignment: CDR1 LGHDT and CDR2 YNNKEL (reference sequence). The CDR3 loop is CASSLASITDTQYF. CDR3 nucleotide sequence: TGTGCCAGCAGTCTAGCGTCAATCACAGATACGCAGTATTTT.

V usage is TRBV7-2 and J usage is TRBJ2-7, with a weak D call TRBD1 (5 bases). CDR3 length: 13 amino acids. Looked up from germline, CDR1 is SGHTA and CDR2 is FQGNSA. Deletions cut 1 base from V and 6 bases from J, with 10 bases between. The CDR3 DNA sequence: TGTGCCAGCAGCTTAGTAAGGCAGGGCGAGCAGTACTTC. Protein sequence: CASSLVRQGEQYF.

The chain recombines TRBV7-7 with TRBJ2-3; no clear D gene. V was cut by 8 bases and J by 0 bases, with 9 bases left in between. The CDR3 runs 13 residues. Germline V gene data show CDR1 as SSHAT and CDR2 as FNYEAQ (reference sequence). The CDR3 nucleotides read TGTGCCAGCCCTCCCGTGAGCACAGATACGCAGTATTTT. Its translation: CASPPVSTDTQYF.

The genes are TRBV10-3 and TRBJ1-1; D is uncertain. Between the trimmed V and J ends, which lost 6 bases and 2 bases, there was a span of 10 bases. Germline-derived CDR1 and CDR2 are ENHRY and SYGVKD. This CDR3 region has 13 residues. CDR3: CAIRPLPNTEAFF. The CDR3 coding sequence is TGTGCCATCAGGCCGCTCCCAAACACTGAAGCTTTCTTT.

The chain uses TRBV24-1 and TRBJ2-2; 8 bases map to TRBD1. V shed 7 bases, J shed 1 base, and the junction held 4 bases outside the gene matches. The CDR3 runs 15 residues. Germline V gives CDR1 KGHDR, CDR2 SFDVKD. The CDR3 region has the DNA TGTGCCACCAGCACGACAGGGGAGAACACCGGGGAGCTGTTTTTT. This codes for CATSTTGENTGELFF.

V and J are TRBV25-1 and TRBJ2-5, with D unresolved. Trimming removed 0 bases from V and 2 bases from J, with 10 bases in between. This CDR3 has 15 residues. In germline, CDR1 is MGHDK, CDR2 SYGVNS. The CDR3 nucleotides read TGTGCCAGCAGTGAATATAGGGCCAGGCAAGAGACCCAGTACTTC. As protein: CASSEYRARQETQYF.

This clone is a singleton in its sample. This chain joins TRBV27 and TRBJ2-3, with TRBD2 identical over 15 bases. The CDR3 length is 18 residues. Germline-derived CDR1 and CDR2 are MNHEY and SMNVEV (reference sequence). The V segment lost 6 bases and the J segment 6 bases; nucleotides outside the gene matches: 13. This chain's CDR3 is CASRPDGTSGGNVDTQYF. In DNA, the CDR3 is TGTGCCAGCAGACCTGATGGGACTAGCGGGGGGAATGTGGATACGCAGTATTTT.

The chain links TRBV15 to TRBJ2-3, with D uncertain. CDR1 LNHNV and CDR2 YYDKDF come from the germline V gene (reference sequence). This CDR3 region has 15 residues. V lost 1 base and J 0 bases, leaving 8 bases between the germline ends. The CDR3 region is CATSRGGFSTDTQYF. The CDR3 bases are TGTGCCACCAGCAGAGGTGGCTTTAGCACAGATACGCAGTATTTT.

V usage is TRBV6-5 and J usage is TRBJ2-7; D unclear. V lost 0 bases, J lost 2 bases, and 8 bases lay in between. The CDR3 has 14 residues. Looked up from germline, CDR1 is MNHEY and CDR2 is SVGAGI. The CDR3 sequence is CASSYSRPAYEQYF. Here the CDR3 DNA reads TGTGCCAGCAGTTACTCTAGGCCCGCCTACGAGCAGTACTTC.

This clone occurred once. The chain carries TRBV6-1 and TRBJ2-5; 12 bases agree with TRBD2. V shed 3 bases, J shed 5 bases, and the junction held 4 bases outside the gene matches. The length of the CDR3 is 15 residues. The germline V gene has CDR1 MNHNS and CDR2 SASEGT. The CDR3 DNA reads as TGTGCCAGCAGTGAGGCTAGCGGGGGGGTGGAGACCCAGTACTTC. Protein sequence: CASSEASGGVETQYF.

V and J are TRBV4-3 and TRBJ2-1; 9 positions agree with TRBD1. Germline lookup yields CDR1 LGHNA and CDR2 YSLEER. This CDR3 has 15 residues. V dropped 4 bases and J dropped 3; count of bases not matched to a gene: 4. The CDR3 sequence is CASSPDRGNYNEQFF. The CDR3 region has the DNA TGCGCCAGCAGCCCTGACAGGGGGAACTACAATGAGCAGTTCTTC.

The V gene is TRBV5-1, the J gene TRBJ2-7; TRBD1 agrees at 7 bases. Germline CDR1 SGHRS, CDR2 YFSETQ. The CDR3 length is 13 residues. The V segment lost 4 bases and the J segment 5 bases; nucleotides outside the gene matches: 6. In nucleotides, the CDR3 is TGCGCCAGCAGCCCGGGACAGTACCACGAGCAGTACTTC. Protein: CASSPGQYHEQYF. The full variable domain, rest sourced from reference TRBV5-1 and TRBJ2-7, is KAGVTQTPRYLIKTRGQQVTLSCSPISGHRSVSWYQQTPGQGLQFLFEYFSETQRNKGNFPGRFSGRQFSNSRSEMNVSTLELGDSALYLCASSPGQYHEQYFGPGTRLTVT.

About this clone: The junction departs from the called germline gene at one end, perhaps through a read error. The J gene is TRBJ1-1, the V gene TRBV2, with D hard to call. CDR1 and CDR2 from the germline V gene are SNHLY and FYNNEI. The CDR3 contains 15 residues. Written as DNA, the CDR3 is TGTGCCAGCAGGGAAGGGAACATCGGGAACACTGAAGCTTTCTTT. Translated: CASREGNIGNTEAFF.

On this clone: The same CDR3 also results from other DNA sequences found in this sample. The gene calls are TRBV12-3 or TRBV12-4 and TRBJ1-1; D is uncertain. This CDR3 has 13 amino acids. Trimming took off 5 bases at V and 0 bases at J, with 7 bases between the two ends. CDR3 DNA sequence: TGTGCCAGCAGTCTGACACTGAACACTGAAGCTTTCTTT. It is translated as CASSLTLNTEAFF.

This chain uses TRBV6-6 with TRBJ1-1; perhaps TRBD1 as D (5 bases). From germline, CDR1 is MNHNY and CDR2 SVGAGI (reference sequence). The CDR3 runs 13 residues. The V and J ends lost 5 bases and 1 base respectively, with 8 bases between them. CDR3 DNA sequence: TGTGCCAGCAGTACCCAGGGGAACACTGAAGCTTTCTTT. Translating gives CASSTQGNTEAFF.